This TCR beta chain originates from a study of cytomegalovirus exposure and HLA in healthy donors. Study-wide results and limits: It has been reported that TCR beta sequences accurately predicted the HLA-A and HLA-B alleles of most subjects. Cytomegalovirus-associated status was assigned to around 160 TCR beta chains. A later analysis by the authors found several of the most significant clusters apparently linked to common viral pathogens.

This clone showed up many times. The antigen is not known. The study ran its PCR with 60 Vbeta and 13 Jbeta primers. The repertoire was sequenced with immunoSEQ multiplex PCR; TCRdb's copy has only in-frame clones and lacks some. The sample records around 97,000 clones, approximately 9% being singletons. Per the germline V gene, CDR1 is SGHRS and CDR2 is YFSETQ. J was trimmed by 4 bases and V by 1 base; bases with no gene match: 11. The CDR3 has 17 amino acids. The sample taken for sequencing was PBMCs. V usage is TRBV5-1 and J usage is TRBJ2-7, with 10 positions matching TRBD1. This TCR came from a man aged 45-65 years in good health and CMV-seropositive. CDR3 protein: CASSLLPRDRGPYEQYF. CDR3 sequence (DNA): TGCGCCAGCAGCTTGCTTCCGAGGGACAGGGGCCCATACGAGCAGTACTTC.